A selection of T cell receptor beta chains follows, all from one sample in a study of T cell repertoires in cytomegalovirus infection. TCRdb re-analysed the reads in MiXCR, keeping a single row per CDR3 protein. This sample yields a few hundred thousand distinct CDR3 sequences, of which roughly a sixth are seen a single time; approximately 12% belongs to the top ten. Sample: PBMCs. These receptors were collected from a human donor in good health (CMV status not recorded). Some clones in this sample may be carry-over from other donors' samples. CDR3s leave out the opening cysteine and the closing phenylalanine or tryptophan. A D gene is named only where the DNA matches it firmly. The size entry is marked missing in some rows and otherwise reads once, few, many or a size class.

12 TRBV7-2 TRBD2 many ASSYGLGMGEQY
13 TRBV2 NA NA ASTPGMSGYDEQF
13 TRBV5-4 NA NA ASSLPLGGSDTQY
15 TRBV18 NA many ASYPSSGAAGANVLT
12 TRBV24-1 NA NA ATSAGWSNTEAF
16 TRBV7-2 TRBD2 few ASSGGSSGGTEYYEQY
13 TRBV7-9 TRBD1 many ASSSGQGAPQPQH
12 TRBV28 NA NA ACSLGGSSYEQY
11 TRBV2 NA NA ASNRGDTGELF
12 TRBV5-5 NA few ASSEGGLGETQY